Below, 3 T cell receptor beta chains from the same sample are listed, as sequenced in a study of blood T cell repertoires in COVID-19. Produced via immunoSEQ multiplex PCR; TCRdb's table is partial and in-frame only. This sample has approximately 100,000 clones, with about 80% found just once. Sequenced sample: peripheral blood. The receptors were gathered from a man between 65 and 80 years old with acute or convalescent COVID-19.

The rearrangement joins TRBV7-8 to TRBJ2-1; unclear D gene. This CDR3 is built from 12 residues. CDR1 is SGHVS, CDR2 FQNEAQ, per germline. The V end lost 8 bases, the J end lost 13 bases, and 18 bases lay between the germline ends. In DNA, the CDR3 is TGTGCCAGCGCCCGTGCGGAGCCAGTACAGTTCTTC. Its translation: CASARAEPVQFF.

The chain combines TRBV9 with TRBJ2-1, with D possibly matching TRBD1 (5 bases). Germline CDR1 and CDR2: SGDLS and YYNGEE. V was shortened by 0 bases and J by 6 bases, with 10 bases between the two germline ends. The CDR3 runs to 14 residues. CDR3 region: CASSVALDINEQFF. The CDR3 DNA reads as TGTGCCAGCAGCGTAGCCCTGGACATCAATGAGCAGTTCTTC.

V and J are TRBV7-2 and TRBJ2-1, with D perhaps TRBD2 (6 bases). Germline V gene sequence: CDR1 SGHTA, CDR2 FQGNSA. The CDR3 runs to 15 residues. The V end lost 0 bases, the J end lost 12 bases, and 18 bases lay between the germline ends. Here the CDR3 DNA reads TGTGCCAGCAGCTTAGCGAAGGGCTCAGCGGGTTTGCAGTTCTTC. Protein: CASSLAKGSAGLQFF.